Listed here are 23 T cell receptor beta chains from one sample, sequenced in a study of CD8 T cells in Susac syndrome. Reverse transcription used about 0.5 to 1 ug RNA and random hexamers. Each CDR3 protein gets one entry after TCRdb re-called the immunoSEQ multiplex PCR reads with MiXCR. Of about 180,000 distinct CDR3 sequences in the sample, roughly 94% were seen once. Sequenced: CD4+ T cells from PBMCs. These receptors were obtained from a human donor with Susac syndrome.

The chain combines TRBV6-5 with TRBJ2-7; D is tentatively TRBD1 or TRBD2 (5 bases each). The germline V gene encodes CDR1 MNHEY and CDR2 SVGAGI. The CDR3 covers 13 residues. Trimming pared 5 bases from V and 3 bases from J, leaving 11 bases between. As DNA, the CDR3 is TGTGCCAGCAGTGGGGGACGGATCTACGAGCAGTACTTC. Translating it yields CASSGGRIYEQYF.

The rearrangement uses TRBV6-2 or TRBV6-3 and TRBJ2-1; D possibly corresponds to TRBD1 (6 bases). With 6 bases removed from V and 5 bases from J, the gap between germline ends came to 20 bases. The CDR3 totals 16 residues. Per the germline V gene, CDR1 is MNHEY and CDR2 is SVGEGT. The CDR3 region is CASRHPYPTGNNEQFF. The CDR3, as DNA: TGTGCCAGCAGACACCCCTACCCCACAGGGAACAATGAGCAGTTCTTC.

This chain uses TRBV18 with TRBJ2-4; D not resolved. The length of the CDR3 is 11 residues. In germline, CDR1 is KGHSH, CDR2 LQKENI. The ends were cut back, 5 bases at V and 7 bases at J, with 6 bases in the middle. This CDR3 reads CASSSENIQYF. CDR3 in DNA: TGTGCCAGCTCATCGGAGAACATTCAGTACTTC.

The DNA for the CDR3 is TGTGCCAGCAGCCCACGAGAAGGGACCACCTACGAGCAGTACTTC. Protein product: CASSPREGTTYEQYF. The V gene is TRBV5-4, the J gene TRBJ2-7, with D perhaps assigned TRBD1 or TRBD2 (5 bases each). Between the trimmed V and J ends, which lost 4 bases and 2 bases, there was a span of 16 bases. The CDR3 totals 15 residues. CDR1 SGHNT and CDR2 YYREEE come from the germline V gene (reference sequence).

This chain uses TRBV4-2 with TRBJ2-1, with TRBD2 identical over 8 bases. Trimming removed 0 bases from V and 2 bases from J; junction bases left unmatched: 9. CDR1 is LGHNA and CDR2 is YNFKEQ in the germline V gene. This CDR3 is built from 18 residues. CDR3 loop: CASSQDTPLAETYNEQFF. CDR3 DNA sequence: TGTGCCAGCAGCCAAGATACCCCACTAGCGGAGACCTACAATGAGCAGTTCTTC.

This sequence joins TRBV28 and TRBJ1-3; unclear D gene. The germline V gene has CDR1 MDHEN and CDR2 SYDVKM. This CDR3 region has 11 residues. The V gene lost 10 bases and the J gene lost 6 bases, with 10 bases spanning the gap. The CDR3 nucleotides read TGTGCCACGACGGGCTTAAACACCATATATTTT. This gives the protein CATTGLNTIYF.

J is TRBJ2-3 and V is TRBV3-1; no clear D gene. Germline V CDR1 and CDR2: LGHDT, YNNKEL (reference sequence). The CDR3 length is 12 residues. Trimming took 6 bases from V and 3 from J, leaving 7 bases between them. CDR3 in DNA: TGTGCCAGCAGTCAACAGACAGATACGCAGTATTTT. Its protein is CASSQQTDTQYF.

This clonotype was seen a few times. The V call is TRBV9, the J call TRBJ2-6; D is unclear. Deletions cut 0 bases from V and 3 bases from J, with 1 base between. Germline V lookup: CDR1 SGDLS, CDR2 YYNGEE. CDR3 length equals 13 residues. CDR3: CASSVVGANVLTF. As DNA, the CDR3 is TGTGCCAGCAGCGTAGTTGGGGCCAACGTCCTGACTTTC. The complete variable domain, with remaining parts taken from reference TRBV9 and TRBJ2-6, reads DSGVTQTPKHLITATGQRVTLRCSPRSGDLSVYWYQQSLDQGLQFLIQYYNGEERAKGNILERFSAQQFPDLHSELNLSSLELGDSALYFCASSVVGANVLTFGAGSRLTVL.

The count of this clonotype is one. The junction does not match germline at one end; this may be a read error. V and J are TRBV5-1 and TRBJ2-7; D gene uncertain. Germline loops: CDR1 SGHRS, CDR2 YFSETQ. The CDR3 runs 13 residues. The CDR3 loop is CASSLEASNEQYF. The DNA for the CDR3 is TGCGCCAGCAGCTTGGAGGCCTCCAACGAGCAGTACTTC.

This rearrangement joins TRBV7-2 to TRBJ1-3; D perhaps matches TRBD1 (5 bases). V was shortened by 5 bases and J by 4 bases, with 18 bases between the two germline ends. Germline V CDR1 and CDR2: SGHTA, FQGNSA. There are 16 residues in the CDR3. DNA of the CDR3: TGTGCCAGCAGCCCCCAGGGCCAAGTGGCAGGAAACACCATATATTTT. Translation gives CASSPQGQVAGNTIYF.

The chain is built from TRBV2 and TRBJ2-2; TRBD2 is a possible D gene (5 bases). Germline V gene data show CDR1 as SNHLY and CDR2 as FYNNEI. There are 14 residues in the CDR3. The ends were cut back, 7 bases at V and 6 bases at J, with 15 bases in the middle. CDR3 DNA sequence: TGTGCCAGCATTCAACCGGGATATTCCGGGGAGCTGTTTTTT. As protein: CASIQPGYSGELFF.

The chain employs TRBV27 and TRBJ2-1; possible D gene TRBD1, 6 bases. The V gene's germline CDR1 is MNHEY and CDR2 SMNVEV (reference sequence). V lost 4 bases and J 5 bases, leaving 15 bases between the germline ends. The CDR3 has 15 amino acids. The CDR3 spells CASSWLGGGNNEQFF. CDR3 DNA: TGTGCCAGCAGTTGGCTTGGGGGCGGAAACAATGAGCAGTTCTTC.

The genes are TRBV19 and TRBJ1-5, with TRBD1 as a possible D gene (5 bases). V was trimmed by 3 bases and J by 1 base, leaving 19 bases between them. CDR3 length equals 18 residues. Per the germline V gene, CDR1 is LNHDA and CDR2 is SQIVND (reference sequence). The CDR3 region has the DNA TGTGCCAGTAGTATGGAGACATTAGGGGATTGGAGCAATCAGCCCCAGCATTTT. Encoded protein: CASSMETLGDWSNQPQHF. The variable domain in full, with the rest retrieved from reference TRBV19 and TRBJ1-5, is DGGITQSPKYLFRKEGQNVTLSCEQNLNHDAMYWYRQDPGQGLRLIYYSQIVNDFQKGDIAEGYSVSREKKESFPLTVTSAQKNPTAFYLCASSMETLGDWSNQPQHFGDGTRLSIL.

This clonotype was seen just once. Written as DNA, the CDR3 is TGTGCCAGCAGCTTACAGCCTACCGGGGCCTACGAGCAGTACTTC. Translation gives CASSLQPTGAYEQYF. The J gene is TRBJ2-7, the V gene TRBV7-3; D might be TRBD2 (5 bases). CDR3 length: 15 residues. Per germline, CDR1 SGHTA and CDR2 FQGTGA. V dropped 2 bases and J dropped 2 bases, with 13 bases sitting between them.

The J gene is TRBJ1-5, the V gene TRBV10-3; a weak D match, TRBD1 (5 bases). The CDR3 spans 15 residues. The ends were cut back, 2 bases at V and 1 base at J, with 9 bases in the middle. From germline, CDR1 is ENHRY and CDR2 SYGVKD. The CDR3 reads CAISEGQGSNQPQHF. Written as DNA, the CDR3 is TGTGCCATCAGTGAGGGGCAGGGCAGCAATCAGCCCCAGCATTTT.

This clonotype was picked up one time. This chain joins TRBV9 and TRBJ2-7, with D perhaps being TRBD1 or TRBD2 (5 bases each). V was trimmed by 0 bases and J by 3 bases, leaving 13 bases between them. CDR1 and CDR2 (germline): SGDLS, YYNGEE. This CDR3 comprises 15 residues. CDR3 in amino acids: CASSVGDGRYYEQYF. Here the CDR3 DNA reads TGTGCCAGCAGCGTAGGGGACGGAAGATACTACGAGCAGTACTTC.

CDR3 nucleotides: TGTGCCAGCAGCGGAAACAGGGTTGGCTACACCTTC. This gives the protein CASSGNRVGYTF. The J gene is TRBJ1-2, the V gene TRBV5-6, with TRBD1 as a possible D gene (6 bases). Trimming removed 4 bases from V and 7 bases from J, with 11 bases in between. This CDR3 is 12 amino acids long. Germline CDR1 and CDR2: SGHDT and YYEEEE.

The rearrangement links TRBV5-6 to TRBJ2-3, with 10 nucleotides matching TRBD1. Germline CDR1 reads SGHDT; CDR2 reads YYEEEE. J lost 3 bases, V lost 2 bases, and 6 bases had no gene match. This CDR3 comprises 16 residues. The CDR3 reads CASSFGTGVKTDTQYF. CDR3 bases: TGTGCCAGCAGCTTCGGGACAGGGGTCAAAACAGATACGCAGTATTTT.

This chain connects TRBV6-1 to TRBJ2-1, with TRBD2 matching 8 bases. After removal of 7 bases from V and 6 bases from J, the junction contained 11 bases not matched to a gene. CDR3 size: 15 residues. CDR1 and CDR2 (germline): MNHNS, SASEGT. DNA of the CDR3: TGTGCCAGCACCCTCCGGCGGGGGGAAGGCAATGAGCAGTTCTTC. It yields the protein CASTLRRGEGNEQFF.

J is TRBJ1-6 and V is TRBV20-1, with D possibly matching TRBD1 (5 bases). In germline, CDR1 is DFQATT, CDR2 SNEGSKA (reference sequence). V was pared by 6 bases and J by 6 bases, with 9 bases between. The CDR3 runs to 12 residues. In DNA, the CDR3 is TGCAGTGCCCCGACAGCTAATTCACCCCTCCACTTT. As protein: CSAPTANSPLHF.

This clonotype appeared once. V and J are TRBV19 and TRBJ2-7, with D perhaps matching TRBD1 (6 bases). V lost 1 base, J lost 6 bases, and 16 bases lay in between. The CDR3 extends over 15 amino acids. In germline, CDR1 is LNHDA, CDR2 SQIVND (reference sequence). The CDR3 loop reads CASSIGGHYYSEQYF. CDR3 DNA sequence: TGTGCCAGTAGTATAGGGGGGCACTACTACTCCGAGCAGTACTTC.

Concerning this clonotype itself: The DNA is omitted, as the CDR3 cannot be located on it reliably, and the CDR3 follows TCRdb's listing. CDR3: CASSPVGTGARTFF. The V gene is TRBV5-1, the J gene TRBJ1-1; the table's D call of TRBD1 was not tested on the DNA. The CDR3 is made up of 14 amino acids, end residues included. Germline-derived CDR1 and CDR2 are SGHRS and YFSETQ.

The J gene is TRBJ1-1, the V gene TRBV6-5, with TRBD1 matching over 8 bases. The germline gives CDR1 MNHEY, CDR2 SVGAGI. The CDR3 runs 15 residues. Trimming at V came to 2 bases and at J to 5 bases, leaving 7 bases not matched to a gene. The CDR3 here is CASSYHRGGKTEAFF. CDR3 nucleotide sequence: TGTGCCAGCAGTTACCACAGGGGGGGGAAGACTGAAGCTTTCTTT.